The present T cell receptor (beta chain) was sequenced within a study of cytomegalovirus exposure and HLA in healthy donors. Whole-study context: The Caucasian-associated ancestry cluster held over 80% of 350 to 450 genotyped donors. Overall study results and limits: DRB1 showed the most TCR associations and HLA-C the fewest in a later analysis, as rates varied by HLA locus.

At sampling all donors were nominally healthy, likely with unrecorded immune exposures. Germline CDR1 and CDR2: SGHTA and FQGNSA. The CDR3 extends over 16 amino acids. J gave up 1 base and V 5 bases, and 9 bases lay outside the gene matches. A note on this clone: Its antigen is as yet unknown.

60 Vbeta and 13 Jbeta primers were used in PCR. Assay: immunoSEQ multiplex PCR; the TCRdb copy retains only in-frame clones and omits some. This sample's clone table lists approximately 70,000 clones. Source material: PBMCs. The sequence derives from a woman aged 40 to 50 in good health and CMV-seropositive. V is TRBV7-2 and J is TRBJ1-1; 8 bases map to TRBD1. In nucleotides, the CDR3 is TGTGCCAGCAGCCTTGCAGGGGGCTGGGAGAACACTGAAGCTTTCTTT. It codes for CASSLAGGWENTEAFF.